Sequencing of this T cell receptor beta chain was carried out in a study of cytomegalovirus exposure and HLA in healthy donors. Produced via immunoSEQ multiplex PCR; TCRdb's table is partial and in-frame only. The table shows 150,000 to 200,000 clones, with more than 70% occurring only once. Germline loops: CDR1 SQVTM, CDR2 ANQGSEA. V was clipped by 3 bases and J by 6 bases; unmatched bases: 17. There are 17 residues in the CDR3. This chain joins TRBV29-1 and TRBJ2-1, with TRBD2 identical over 7 bases. Sequenced: PBMCs. The sequence derives from a woman in her late teens or twenties in good health and CMV-seronegative. The CDR3 spells CSVEVGLAESKINEQFF. CDR3 sequence (DNA): TGCAGCGTTGAGGTAGGTCTAGCGGAATCGAAAATCAATGAGCAGTTCTTC.